These T cell receptor beta chains were read from a single sample in a study of blood T cell repertoires in COVID-19. Libraries were prepared by immunoSEQ multiplex PCR; TCRdb keeps only in-frame clonotypes and omits some of them. The repertoire has fewer than 80,000 clones, about 88% of them found once; the top ten carry about 20%. Sequencing was performed on peripheral blood. The origin of the receptors is a woman between 45 and 65 years old with active or convalescent COVID-19. The CDR3 runs from the conserved cysteine through the conserved F or W. The D gene is left open where the match is weak. The listing skips clone size in some rows; elsewhere it reads once, few, many or a size class.

abundance: NA; v_gene: TRBV3-1/TRBV3-2; j_gene: TRBJ2-2; d_gene: TRBD2; CDR3nt: TGTGCCAGCAGCCGAGGACTAGCGGGGGGTACCGGGGAGCTGTTTTTT; CDR3aa: CASSRGLAGGTGELFF
abundance: NA; v_gene: TRBV9; j_gene: TRBJ1-2; d_gene: NA; CDR3nt: TGTGCCAGCAGCACAGATGCGGGACTCGATCTTATTAACTATGGCTACACCTTC; CDR3aa: CASSTDAGLDLINYGYTF
abundance: NA; v_gene: TRBV15; j_gene: TRBJ2-5; d_gene: NA; CDR3nt: TGTGCCACCAGCAGAGAGGGTCAGGGCTGGGGAGAGACCCAGTACTTC; CDR3aa: CATSREGQGWGETQYF
abundance: NA; v_gene: TRBV19; j_gene: TRBJ1-4; d_gene: NA; CDR3nt: TGTGCCAGTAGTAAAAACATGGTAACTAATGAAAAACTGTTTTTT; CDR3aa: CASSKNMVTNEKLFF
abundance: NA; v_gene: TRBV10-1; j_gene: TRBJ1-1; d_gene: NA; CDR3nt: TGCGCCAGCAGTGAAGGACAGAACACTGAAGCTTTCTTT; CDR3aa: CASSEGQNTEAFF
abundance: NA; v_gene: TRBV3-1/TRBV3-2; j_gene: TRBJ2-7; d_gene: TRBD1; CDR3nt: TGTGCCAGCAGCCAATTTATGACAGGGGGCTACGAGCAGTACTTC; CDR3aa: CASSQFMTGGYEQYF
abundance: NA; v_gene: TRBV27; j_gene: TRBJ2-7; d_gene: NA; CDR3nt: TGTGCCAGCAGTTTTGGGAAGGTGAGGGGGTTCAGCTACGAGCAGTACTTC; CDR3aa: CASSFGKVRGFSYEQYF
abundance: NA; v_gene: TRBV5-6; j_gene: TRBJ2-1; d_gene: NA; CDR3nt: TGTGCCAGCAGCTTGCCCTATGAGCAGTTCTTC; CDR3aa: CASSLPYEQFF
abundance: once; v_gene: TRBV9; j_gene: TRBJ1-1; d_gene: TRBD1; CDR3nt: TGTGCCAGCAGCGCGACAGGGGTGAACACTGAAGCTTTCTTT; CDR3aa: CASSATGVNTEAFF
abundance: NA; v_gene: TRBV10-1; j_gene: TRBJ2-7; d_gene: NA; CDR3nt: TGCGCCAGCAGTGATTCGCGGGTCATGTACGAGCAGTACTTC; CDR3aa: CASSDSRVMYEQYF
abundance: NA; v_gene: TRBV28; j_gene: TRBJ2-7; d_gene: NA; CDR3nt: TGTGCCAGCAGTCCCTCCTCACACCTCGAGGCTGTAAACTTC; CDR3aa: CASSPSSHLEAVNF
abundance: NA; v_gene: TRBV6-5; j_gene: TRBJ2-1; d_gene: NA; CDR3nt: TGTGCCAGCAGGGGACTCAGGTACAATGAGCAGTTCTTC; CDR3aa: CASRGLRYNEQFF
abundance: once; v_gene: TRBV5-5; j_gene: TRBJ2-3; d_gene: NA; CDR3nt: TGTGCCAGCAGCTTCCGGAGGGCCGGAAGCACAGATACGCAGTATTTT; CDR3aa: CASSFRRAGSTDTQYF
abundance: NA; v_gene: TRBV27; j_gene: TRBJ2-7; d_gene: NA; CDR3nt: TGTGCCAGCAGTTTTTGGGGCGGGACCGCCGAGCAGTACTTC; CDR3aa: CASSFWGGTAEQYF
abundance: NA; v_gene: TRBV6-1; j_gene: TRBJ2-1; d_gene: TRBD2; CDR3nt: TGTGCCAGCAGTGAGGACGGGGGGGCCTACAATGAGCAGTTCTTC; CDR3aa: CASSEDGGAYNEQFF
abundance: NA; v_gene: TRBV7-3; j_gene: TRBJ2-3; d_gene: NA; CDR3nt: TGTGCCAGCAGCTTAACGGGACAAACAGATACGCAGTATTTT; CDR3aa: CASSLTGQTDTQYF
abundance: NA; v_gene: TRBV5-1; j_gene: TRBJ1-2; d_gene: NA; CDR3nt: TGCGCCAGCCGACCCTTGGAACAGAATGGCTACACCTTC; CDR3aa: CASRPLEQNGYTF
abundance: NA; v_gene: TRBV9; j_gene: TRBJ1-1; d_gene: NA; CDR3nt: TGTGCCAGCAGCGTAGCGGGGGGGGTGAACACTGAAGCTTTCTTT; CDR3aa: CASSVAGGVNTEAFF
abundance: NA; v_gene: TRBV19; j_gene: TRBJ2-7; d_gene: TRBD2; CDR3nt: TGTGCCAGTAGTATTAGCGGGAGAAACGAGCAGTACTTC; CDR3aa: CASSISGRNEQYF
abundance: once; v_gene: TRBV10-3; j_gene: TRBJ2-7; d_gene: NA; CDR3nt: TGTGCCATCAGTGGGGGAGGCTACGAGCAGTACTTC; CDR3aa: CAISGGGYEQYF
abundance: once; v_gene: TRBV11-1; j_gene: TRBJ2-1; d_gene: NA; CDR3nt: TGTGCCAGCAGCTTACCGCGAATGGGCGAGCAGTTCTTC; CDR3aa: CASSLPRMGEQFF
abundance: NA; v_gene: TRBV24-1; j_gene: TRBJ2-2; d_gene: NA; CDR3nt: TGTGCCACCAGTGACCACAGACTAGGGGACACCGGGGAGCTGTTTTTT; CDR3aa: CATSDHRLGDTGELFF
abundance: NA; v_gene: TRBV9; j_gene: TRBJ2-7; d_gene: NA; CDR3nt: TGTGCCAGCAGCGTCGGGGAGAGTTTAGCCTACGAGCAGTACTTC; CDR3aa: CASSVGESLAYEQYF
abundance: NA; v_gene: TRBV7-9; j_gene: TRBJ2-2; d_gene: TRBD2; CDR3nt: TGTGCCAGCAGCTCTAGCGGGAGGTCCGGGGAGCTGTTTTTT; CDR3aa: CASSSSGRSGELFF
abundance: NA; v_gene: TRBV7-9; j_gene: TRBJ1-6; d_gene: NA; CDR3nt: TGTGCCAGCAGCTTAGTCATGAATTCACCCCTCCACTTT; CDR3aa: CASSLVMNSPLHF
abundance: NA; v_gene: TRBV5-1; j_gene: TRBJ2-7; d_gene: TRBD1; CDR3nt: TGCGCCAGCAGCTTGGACGTCCCGGGACAGGAGCAGTACTTC; CDR3aa: CASSLDVPGQEQYF
abundance: once; v_gene: TRBV5-5; j_gene: TRBJ1-2; d_gene: TRBD1; CDR3nt: TGTGCCAGCGAGGACCCTAGGGGGCGGGCTAACTATGGCTACACCTTC; CDR3aa: CASEDPRGRANYGYTF
abundance: NA; v_gene: TRBV11-2; j_gene: TRBJ2-7; d_gene: NA; CDR3nt: TGTGCCAGCAGCCCAATAGCAGCCTACGAGCAGTACTTC; CDR3aa: CASSPIAAYEQYF
abundance: few; v_gene: TRBV7-8; j_gene: TRBJ2-2; d_gene: NA; CDR3nt: TGTGCCAGCAGCGCACGACTAGTACGGGCCGGGGAGCTGTTTTTT; CDR3aa: CASSARLVRAGELFF
abundance: NA; v_gene: TRBV29-1; j_gene: TRBJ2-1; d_gene: NA; CDR3nt: TGCAGCGTCGGGAGTCCCTCCTACAATGAGCAGTTCTTC; CDR3aa: CSVGSPSYNEQFF
abundance: NA; v_gene: TRBV5-4; j_gene: TRBJ1-1; d_gene: NA; CDR3nt: TGTGCCAGCAGCCCCGGACAGAAAGGGGGGAACACTGAAGCTTTCTTT; CDR3aa: CASSPGQKGGNTEAFF
abundance: NA; v_gene: TRBV20-1; j_gene: TRBJ2-7; d_gene: TRBD2; CDR3nt: TGCAGTGCTAGTTCGGCGGGAGTTATGGGCGAGCAGTACTTC; CDR3aa: CSASSAGVMGEQYF
abundance: few; v_gene: TRBV18; j_gene: TRBJ1-1; d_gene: NA; CDR3nt: TGTGCCAGCTCACCTAACAGGGCGAAGAACACTGAAGCTTTCTTT; CDR3aa: CASSPNRAKNTEAFF
abundance: NA; v_gene: TRBV10-2; j_gene: TRBJ2-3; d_gene: TRBD2; CDR3nt: TGCGCCAGCAGCCTCCAAGCGGGAGGAGGAGATACGCAGTATTTT; CDR3aa: CASSLQAGGGDTQYF
abundance: once; v_gene: TRBV30; j_gene: TRBJ2-5; d_gene: TRBD1; CDR3nt: TGTGCCTGGAGTAAGACAGGGGGAGAGACCCAGTACTTC; CDR3aa: CAWSKTGGETQYF
abundance: NA; v_gene: TRBV7-9; j_gene: TRBJ2-5; d_gene: NA; CDR3nt: TGTGCCAGCAGCTACCCCGCAGGGAGGGAGACCCAGTACTTC; CDR3aa: CASSYPAGRETQYF
abundance: once; v_gene: TRBV6-4; j_gene: TRBJ1-6; d_gene: NA; CDR3nt: TGTGCCAGCAGTCAAGGGGCTGGGGTTTCACCCCTCCACTTT; CDR3aa: CASSQGAGVSPLHF
abundance: NA; v_gene: TRBV7-9; j_gene: TRBJ2-3; d_gene: NA; CDR3nt: TGTGCCAGCAGCTTAGATCTGAGCGGGCGCACAGATACGCAGTATTTT; CDR3aa: CASSLDLSGRTDTQYF
abundance: NA; v_gene: TRBV11-2; j_gene: TRBJ2-3; d_gene: NA; CDR3nt: TGTGCCAGCAGCTTAGTAGCGCACCCAGCGGCAGTCACAGATACGCAGTATTTT; CDR3aa: CASSLVAHPAAVTDTQYF
abundance: few; v_gene: TRBV7-6; j_gene: TRBJ2-7; d_gene: TRBD1; CDR3nt: TGTGCCAGCAGCTTTGGACAGGACGCGCACTTCTACGAGCAGTACTTC; CDR3aa: CASSFGQDAHFYEQYF
abundance: NA; v_gene: TRBV27; j_gene: TRBJ2-3; d_gene: TRBD2; CDR3nt: TGTGCCAGCAGTTTATATGGCGGGAGGGTCCTCACAGATACGCAGTATTTT; CDR3aa: CASSLYGGRVLTDTQYF
abundance: NA; v_gene: TRBV5-1; j_gene: TRBJ2-5; d_gene: NA; CDR3nt: TGCGCCAGCAGCTTGGACCCGGGGTGGCAAGAGACCCAGTACTTC; CDR3aa: CASSLDPGWQETQYF
abundance: NA; v_gene: TRBV20-1; j_gene: TRBJ2-5; d_gene: TRBD1; CDR3nt: TGCAGTGCTAGTCTGACAGGGTCCCAGTACTTC; CDR3aa: CSASLTGSQYF
abundance: NA; v_gene: TRBV6-4; j_gene: TRBJ2-1; d_gene: NA; CDR3nt: TGTGCCAGCAGTGACTCGACTAGCAATGAGCAGTTCTTC; CDR3aa: CASSDSTSNEQFF
abundance: NA; v_gene: TRBV19; j_gene: TRBJ2-3; d_gene: TRBD2; CDR3nt: TGTGCCAGCAAGATCATAGCGGGAGCCAGCACAGATACGCAGTATTTT; CDR3aa: CASKIIAGASTDTQYF
abundance: NA; v_gene: TRBV14; j_gene: TRBJ2-2; d_gene: NA; CDR3nt: TGTGCCAGCAGCCAATCCCCAGGGTCCGGGGAGCTGTTTTTT; CDR3aa: CASSQSPGSGELFF
abundance: many; v_gene: TRBV5-5; j_gene: TRBJ1-1; d_gene: NA; CDR3nt: TGTGCCAGCAGCTTTTTGCGAAGCACTGAAGCTTTCTTT; CDR3aa: CASSFLRSTEAFF
abundance: NA; v_gene: TRBV4-1; j_gene: TRBJ2-1; d_gene: NA; CDR3nt: TGCGCCAGCAGCCAGCGGGTCGGGAGTGTATCCTACAATGAGCAGTTCTTC; CDR3aa: CASSQRVGSVSYNEQFF
abundance: NA; v_gene: TRBV11-2; j_gene: TRBJ2-1; d_gene: NA; CDR3nt: TGTGCCAGCAGCCTAACCCGGCTAGTCTATGAGCAGTTCTTC; CDR3aa: CASSLTRLVYEQFF
abundance: NA; v_gene: TRBV25-1; j_gene: TRBJ2-1; d_gene: TRBD1; CDR3nt: TGTGCCAGTCGGACAGGCTCCTACAATGAGCAGTTCTTC; CDR3aa: CASRTGSYNEQFF